The 21 T cell receptor beta chains in this list originate from one sample, sequenced in a study of shared clonotypes between healthy human individuals. Here immunoSEQ multiplex PCR was the method, and the copy in TCRdb shows in-frame clones only, minus some. Of under 600,000 clones listed, roughly 95% are singletons. Sequences were obtained from naive CD4+ T cells sorted from blood. The subset is: CD45RA+ positively selected. The receptors shown here come from a woman younger than 45 in good health.

This chain connects TRBV28 to TRBJ2-1, with 10 bases fitting TRBD2. Trimming cost V 7 bases and J 0 bases; bases outside gene matches: 9. Germline CDR1 MDHEN, CDR2 SYDVKM. The CDR3 sequence is 17 residues long. The CDR3 is CASTLAGAVSSYNEQFF. The CDR3 DNA reads as TGTGCCAGCACTCTAGCGGGAGCCGTAAGCTCCTACAATGAGCAGTTCTTC.

The chain combines TRBV7-8 with TRBJ1-2; D gene ambiguous. Looked up from germline, CDR1 is SGHVS and CDR2 is FQNEAQ. V lost 0 bases to trimming and J lost 5 bases, with 10 bases between them. The CDR3 length is 14 residues. Here the CDR3 reads CASSLASGLYGYTF. CDR3 DNA: TGTGCCAGCAGCTTAGCCAGTGGTTTGTATGGCTACACCTTC. The variable domain in full, completed from reference TRBV7-8 and TRBJ1-2, reads GAGVSQSPRYKVAKRGQDVALRCDPISGHVSLFWYQQALGQGPEFLTYFQNEAQLDKSGLPSDRFFAERPEGSVSTLKIQRTQQEDSAVYLCASSLASGLYGYTFGSGTRLTVV.

J is TRBJ1-2 and V is TRBV7-9, with D maybe TRBD1 (6 bases). Per germline, CDR1 SEHNR and CDR2 FQNEAQ (reference sequence). The CDR3 length is 14 residues. The germline V and J ends were trimmed by 5 bases and 4 bases, with 14 bases remaining between them. The CDR3 is CASSGTGRGYGYTF. The CDR3 bases are TGTGCCAGCAGCGGAACGGGCAGGGGCTATGGCTACACCTTC.

J is TRBJ2-5 and V is TRBV11-2, with 7 bases fitting TRBD1. V lost 1 base, J lost 4 bases, and 9 bases stayed unmatched. This CDR3 is 16 amino acids long. The germline gives CDR1 SGHAT, CDR2 FQNNGV. The CDR3 bases are TGTGCCAGCAGCTTAGCCCTGGACAGGCACACAGAGACCCAGTACTTC. Translation gives CASSLALDRHTETQYF.

The chain has TRBV5-1 and TRBJ2-5; 7 nucleotides agree with TRBD2. The germline CDR1 and CDR2 sequences are SGHRS and YFSETQ. V shed 4 bases, J shed 3 bases, and the junction held 3 bases outside the gene matches. This CDR3 has 13 residues. In DNA, the CDR3 is TGCGCCAGCAGCCGAGGGACTAAAGAGACCCAGTACTTC. Translated: CASSRGTKETQYF.

The rearrangement links TRBV10-1 to TRBJ2-1; D is perhaps TRBD2 (6 bases). The V and J ends lost 1 base and 6 bases respectively, with 19 bases between them. The CDR3 is made up of 17 amino acids. Germline V gene lookup returns CDR1 WNHNN and CDR2 SYGVQD (reference sequence). The DNA for the CDR3 is TGCGCCAGCAGTGAGTACGGGTACGGGAGTCGGCGCAATGAGCAGTTCTTC. Protein: CASSEYGYGSRRNEQFF.

The chain carries TRBV5-8 and TRBJ1-5, with 7 bases lining up with TRBD1. This CDR3 is built from 15 residues. V was pared by 4 bases and J by 7 bases, with 11 bases of the junction left unmatched. The germline V gene has CDR1 SGHTS and CDR2 YDEGEE. CDR3 protein: CASSPRRGTRQPQHF. CDR3 coding DNA: TGTGCCAGCAGCCCACGCAGGGGGACTCGGCAGCCCCAGCATTTT.

V gene TRBV18 combines with J gene TRBJ2-6; TRBD2 is a possible D gene (5 bases). The germline V gene has CDR1 KGHSH and CDR2 LQKENI. The germline V and J ends were trimmed by 4 bases and 0 bases, with 13 bases remaining between them. The CDR3 is 17 residues long. CDR3 in amino acids: CASSLVSGTSGANVLTF. CDR3 nucleotides: TGTGCCAGCTCACTGGTGAGCGGAACCTCTGGGGCCAACGTCCTGACTTTC.

This chain uses TRBV11-2 with TRBJ2-3, with TRBD2 matching 10 bases. Germline CDR1 SGHAT, CDR2 FQNNGV. The CDR3 runs to 17 residues. The V segment lost 4 bases and the J segment 2 bases; nucleotides outside the gene matches: 9. CDR3 loop: CASSSHLLAGFTDTQYF. The CDR3 DNA reads as TGTGCCAGCAGCTCGCATTTACTAGCGGGATTCACAGATACGCAGTATTTT.

V usage is TRBV7-2 and J usage is TRBJ2-1, with 12 bases lining up with TRBD2. Unmatched junction bases numbered 5, after V lost 5 bases and J lost 6 bases. The CDR3 extends over 15 amino acids. The germline CDR1 and CDR2 sequences are SGHTA and FQGNSA. The CDR3, as DNA: TGTGCCAGCAGCACTAGCGGGAGGTCTGGCAATGAGCAGTTCTTC. Encoded protein: CASSTSGRSGNEQFF.

Here the CDR3 reads CASGPGLAGPERPDTQYF. Here the CDR3 DNA reads TGTGCCAGCGGCCCGGGGCTAGCGGGACCGGAGAGGCCAGATACGCAGTATTTT. This chain links TRBV28 with TRBJ2-3; 9 bases align to TRBD2. Germline V CDR1 and CDR2: MDHEN, SYDVKM. The CDR3 has 18 amino acids. V gave up 8 bases and J gave up 4 bases; unmatched junction bases: 19.

The CDR3 reads CASSLLYRAEAFF. The CDR3 nucleotides are TGTGCCAGCAGTTTATTATACAGGGCAGAAGCTTTCTTT. The chain recombines TRBV28 with TRBJ1-1; D is possibly TRBD1 (6 bases). The V end lost 1 base, the J end lost 8 bases, and 11 bases lay between the germline ends. The CDR3 totals 13 residues. In germline, CDR1 is MDHEN, CDR2 SYDVKM.

The chain employs TRBV19 and TRBJ2-6; D gene uncertain. This CDR3 spans 15 amino acids. Germline V lookup: CDR1 LNHDA, CDR2 SQIVND (reference sequence). The V end was cut by 3 bases, the J end by 2 bases, with 8 bases between. The CDR3 nucleotides are TGTGCCAGTAGTATGGTAGGGACTGGGGCCAACGTCCTGACTTTC. Amino acids: CASSMVGTGANVLTF.

The V and J genes are TRBV28 and TRBJ2-1, with unresolved D. Trimming took off 8 bases at V and 4 bases at J, with 9 bases between the two ends. Germline values: CDR1 MDHEN, CDR2 SYDVKM. The CDR3 has 12 amino acids. The CDR3 DNA follows: TGTGCCAGCTGGCCGAGGTACAATGAGCAGTTCTTC. Translated, it gives CASWPRYNEQFF. The full variable domain, rest sourced from reference TRBV28 and TRBJ2-1, is DVKVTQSSRYLVKRTGEKVFLECVQDMDHENMFWYRQDPGLGLRLIYFSYDVKMKEKGDIPEGYSVSREKKERFSLILESASTNQTSMYLCASWPRYNEQFFGPGTRLTVL.

J is TRBJ2-1 and V is TRBV11-3; 11 bases are shared with TRBD2. Germline trimming cut 1 base from V and 4 bases from J; bases unmatched to any gene: 3. Looked up from germline, CDR1 is SGHNT and CDR2 is YENEEA. The CDR3 is made up of 16 amino acids. The CDR3 here is CASSLAWTSGYNEQFF. In DNA form, the CDR3 reads TGTGCCAGCAGCTTAGCCTGGACTAGCGGGTACAATGAGCAGTTCTTC. The variable domain in full, with the rest retrieved from reference TRBV11-3 and TRBJ2-1, is EAGVVQSPRYKIIEKKQPVAFWCNPISGHNTLYWYLQNLGQGPELLIRYENEEAVDDSQLPKDRFSAERLKGVDSTLKIQPAELGDSAVYLCASSLAWTSGYNEQFFGPGTRLTVL.

The rearrangement joins TRBV4-1 to TRBJ1-2; D is uncertain. In germline, CDR1 is MGHRA, CDR2 YSYEKL. The CDR3 sequence is 13 residues long. V lost 1 base to trimming and J lost 0 bases, with 3 bases between them. CDR3 loop: CASSQASNYGYTF. As DNA, the CDR3 is TGCGCCAGCAGCCAAGCGTCTAACTATGGCTACACCTTC.

The chain combines TRBV28 with TRBJ1-2; D ambiguous. Germline lookup yields CDR1 MDHEN and CDR2 SYDVKM. The CDR3 loop spans 13 amino acids. Trimming left V 6 bases short and J 7 bases short, with 15 bases between. CDR3 in amino acids: CASREYSSVGYTF. The DNA for the CDR3 is TGTGCCAGCAGGGAGTACTCCTCCGTTGGCTACACCTTC.

This chain connects TRBV18 to TRBJ1-1; D is unresolved. The germline V gene encodes CDR1 KGHSH and CDR2 LQKENI. Trimming pared 8 bases from V and 0 bases from J, leaving 13 bases between. This CDR3 contains 14 residues. The CDR3 DNA reads as TGTGCCAGCCAAACGAAAACAATGAACACTGAAGCTTTCTTT. Translated, it gives CASQTKTMNTEAFF.

The J gene is TRBJ2-1, the V gene TRBV4-1, with TRBD2 identical over 13 bases. The CDR3 length is 16 residues. The ends lost 3 bases at V and 7 bases at J; junction bases unmatched: 6. The germline CDR1 and CDR2 sequences are MGHRA and YSYEKL. The CDR3 DNA is TGCGCCAGCAGCCAGAGACTAGCGGGAGGTGCAAATGAGCAGTTCTTC. Its protein product is CASSQRLAGGANEQFF.

The rearrangement uses TRBV27 and TRBJ2-1; TRBD1 matches 9 bases. Germline CDR1 is MNHEY and CDR2 is SMNVEV (reference sequence). CDR3 size: 14 residues. V lost 0 bases, J lost 8 bases, and 2 bases stayed unmatched. The CDR3 sequence: CASSLSGQGDEQFF. CDR3 coding DNA: TGTGCCAGCAGTTTATCGGGACAGGGCGATGAGCAGTTCTTC.

The gene calls are TRBV7-3 and TRBJ2-3, with 11 bases that match TRBD2. The V segment lost 6 bases and the J segment 2 bases; nucleotides outside the gene matches: 7. The CDR3 runs 16 residues. Germline V gene sequence: CDR1 SGHTA, CDR2 FQGTGA. The CDR3 nucleotides are TGTGCCAGCAGATCCGGGACTAGCGGTTCCACAGATACGCAGTATTTT. Translating it yields CASRSGTSGSTDTQYF.